These T cell receptor beta chains were read from a single sample in a study of shared clonotypes between healthy human individuals. TCRdb's copy holds only in-frame clones and misses some; the assay was immunoSEQ multiplex PCR. The sample contains over a million clones, 96% of which appear only once. The material sequenced was naive CD4+ T cells sorted from blood. These receptors all stem from a young man in good health. CDR3s include the opening cysteine and the closing phenylalanine or tryptophan. The D gene is left open where the match is weak. The size field is filled for only some rows; it gives once, few, many or a size class.

TRBV28	TRBD2	NA	TRBJ2-1	TGTGCCAGCAGCGGCATGACTAGCGGGAGAGGTTCCTACAATGAGCAGTTCTTC	CASSGMTSGRGSYNEQFF
TRBV18	NA	NA	TRBJ1-2	TGTGCCAGCTCAACATACAGGGCGGATAGCTATGGCTACACCTTC	CASSTYRADSYGYTF
TRBV5-5	TRBD1	NA	TRBJ1-1	TGTGCCAGCAGCCGCATGGGACAGGGGAACACTGAAGCTTTCTTT	CASSRMGQGNTEAFF
TRBV9	TRBD1	NA	TRBJ1-2	TGTGCCAGCAGCCCCCGTTGGGGACAGGACTATGGCTACACCTTC	CASSPRWGQDYGYTF
TRBV10-2	TRBD2	once	TRBJ2-7	TGCGCCAGCAGTGATCTTTCCGGGAGGGTCCTGGACGAGCAGTACTTC	CASSDLSGRVLDEQYF
TRBV5-1	NA	NA	TRBJ2-1	TGCGCCAGCAAAACATGGGTAACGGGAACCTACAATGAGCAGTTCTTC	CASKTWVTGTYNEQFF
TRBV15	TRBD2	once	TRBJ2-1	TGTGCCACCAGCAGAGAACGTTGGGTAGCGGGAGGGCCGGGCTCCTACAATGAGCAGTTCTTC	CATSRERWVAGGPGSYNEQFF
TRBV29-1	NA	once	TRBJ2-3	TGCAGCGTGAGTACCCGACTGGGATTTGATACGCAGTATTTT	CSVSTRLGFDTQYF
TRBV28	NA	NA	TRBJ1-2	TGTGCCAGCACCCCTGGCAGTAACTATGGCTACACCTTC	CASTPGSNYGYTF
TRBV27	NA	NA	TRBJ2-7	TGTGCCAGCAGTTTATTCTCCATCACCTCGACTAGTGAGGAGCAGTACTTC	CASSLFSITSTSEEQYF
TRBV20-1	NA	NA	TRBJ1-1	TGCAGTGCTAGTAGTGACACTGAAGCTTTCTTT	CSASSDTEAFF
TRBV6-6	TRBD1	NA	TRBJ2-7	TGTGCCAGCAGTTATCTGGGCAGGGGGAGCTCCTACGAGCAGTACTTC	CASSYLGRGSSYEQYF
TRBV28	TRBD1	NA	TRBJ2-3	TGTGCCAGCAGCTTCGACAGGGGACTCACAGATACGCAGTATTTT	CASSFDRGLTDTQYF
TRBV6-1	NA	NA	TRBJ1-5	TGTGCCAGCAGTAGGAACAAAGATAGCAATCAGCCCCAGCATTTT	CASSRNKDSNQPQHF
TRBV10-3	NA	NA	TRBJ2-5	TGTGCCATCAGTGAGCCATCACCCCGGGCCTTGGGGAGTAAAGAGACCCAGTACTTC	CAISEPSPRALGSKETQYF
TRBV14	NA	NA	TRBJ2-7	TGTGCCAGCAGCTCTCTCTACGAGCAGTACTTC	CASSSLYEQYF
TRBV5-1	TRBD2	NA	TRBJ2-7	TGCGCCAGCAGCTCATCCCCCGGGACTAGCGGGATCTACGAGCAGTACTTC	CASSSSPGTSGIYEQYF
TRBV5-6	NA	NA	TRBJ2-1	TGTGCCAGCAGCATTTTACAGGGACTCTCCTACAATGAGCAGTTCTTC	CASSILQGLSYNEQFF
TRBV2	NA	NA	TRBJ2-1	TGTGCCAGCATGACTGGGGGCAATGAGCAGTTCTTC	CASMTGGNEQFF
TRBV19	TRBD1	NA	TRBJ2-4	TGTGCCAGTAGTCAGGGGGTTCAGTACTTC	CASSQGVQYF
TRBV18	NA	NA	TRBJ2-7	TGTGCCAGCTCACCAGCGAGGTCCCGTCCCGAGCAGTACTTC	CASSPARSRPEQYF
TRBV2	NA	once	TRBJ2-3	TGTGCCAGCAGCTTAACCCGGGTGGGGCAGTATTTT	CASSLTRVGQYF
TRBV11-2	NA	NA	TRBJ2-5	TGTGCCAGCAGCTCCGACCAAGAGACCCAGTACTTC	CASSSDQETQYF
TRBV15	NA	NA	TRBJ1-5	TGTGCCACCAGCAGGGATTCGGGGCGTAGGCCCCAGCATTTT	CATSRDSGRRPQHF
TRBV15	TRBD1	NA	TRBJ2-1	TGTGCCACCAGCAGTGGACAGGGTAGCTCCTACAATGAGCAGTTCTTC	CATSSGQGSSYNEQFF
TRBV18	NA	NA	TRBJ2-7	TGTGCCAGCTCACCATACGGACAGACCTACGAGCAGTACTTC	CASSPYGQTYEQYF